These T cell receptor beta chains were read from a single sample in a study of blood T cell repertoires in COVID-19. Data came from immunoSEQ multiplex PCR; TCRdb stores just in-frame clones and leaves some out. Of 56,000 or so clones in the sample, about 87% were seen once. Input material: peripheral blood. Receptors were obtained from a man aged 50-60 years with acute or convalescent COVID-19. Each CDR3 is given with its conserved first and last residue. The D gene is left open where the match is weak. Clone size is stated in some rows and not others, as once, few, many or a class when expanded.

>TRBV28|NA|TRBJ2-7|NA
TGTGCCAGCAGTCGCCTCGCGGGGACCGACTCCTACGAGCAGTACTTC
CASSRLAGTDSYEQYF
>TRBV11-1|NA|TRBJ1-2|NA
TGTGCCAGCAGCTTAGGACGGGGGGGTGGCTATGGCTACACCTTC
CASSLGRGGGYGYTF
>TRBV7-6|NA|TRBJ2-3|NA
TGTGCCAGCAGCTCCCTCAACTTAGGGGCGGCCACGCAGTATTTT
CASSSLNLGAATQYF
>TRBV18|NA|TRBJ2-5|NA
TGTGCCAGCTCACCACCGAGCCAAGAGACCCAGTACTTC
CASSPPSQETQYF
>TRBV6-1|NA|TRBJ1-2|TRBD1
TGTGCCAGCAGTGAGGTGGCAGGGGGCCGAGGCTACACCTTC
CASSEVAGGRGYTF
>TRBV27|NA|TRBJ1-5|NA
TGTGCCAGCAGTTTATCACACAATCAGCCCCAGCATTTT
CASSLSHNQPQHF
>TRBV5-1|NA|TRBJ2-7|TRBD2
TGCGCCAGCAGCTTGCATTCAGCGGGAGAGTCCTACGAGCAGTACTTC
CASSLHSAGESYEQYF
>TRBV5-1|NA|TRBJ2-7|TRBD1
TGCGCCAGCAGCTTGACGCCGGGACAGGGTCGCGAGCAGTACTTC
CASSLTPGQGREQYF
>TRBV7-9|NA|TRBJ1-6|NA
TGTGCCAGTTACTCTTTGAATTCACCCCTCCACTTT
CASYSLNSPLHF
>TRBV7-9|NA|TRBJ2-1|TRBD1
TGTGCCAGCAGCTCGTCTTCCGGGACAGCCTACAATAAGAATGAGCAGTTCTTC
CASSSSSGTAYNKNEQFF
>TRBV19|NA|TRBJ2-5|TRBD2
TGTGCCAGTAGTCCAAGGACTAGCGGGCCCGGGGCCCAGTACTTC
CASSPRTSGPGAQYF
>TRBV19|once|TRBJ1-2|NA
TGTGCCAGTAGCAACCTACAGGGTGGGCTGGCCTATGGCTACACCTTC
CASSNLQGGLAYGYTF
>TRBV18|NA|TRBJ1-2|TRBD1
TGTGCCAGCTCAACAGGGGATGAATATGGCTACACCTTC
CASSTGDEYGYTF
>TRBV27|NA|TRBJ2-7|NA
TGTGCCAGCAGTTTATATGGACAGACCTACGAGCAGTACTTC
CASSLYGQTYEQYF
>TRBV6-5|NA|TRBJ2-1|NA
TGTGCCAGCAGAGAGACAGCCCTCAATGAGCAGTTCTTC
CASRETALNEQFF
>TRBV7-6|NA|TRBJ2-2|NA
TGTGCCAGCAGCCCGACAGGAACCAACACCGGGGAGCTGTTTTTT
CASSPTGTNTGELFF
>TRBV7-2|NA|TRBJ1-1|NA
TGTGCCAGCAGCATTCACGGGTCCACTGAAGCTTTCTTT
CASSIHGSTEAFF
>TRBV7-6|NA|TRBJ2-2|TRBD2
TGTGCCAGCAGTCCGAGAACGGGGGGACTGGCAACCGGGGAGCTGTTTTTT
CASSPRTGGLATGELFF
>TRBV19|NA|TRBJ2-3|TRBD2
TGTGCCAGTAGTGGAAGGACTAGCGGGAGTGGGGCAGATACGCAGTATTTT
CASSGRTSGSGADTQYF
>TRBV24-1|NA|TRBJ2-5|NA
TGTGCCACCAGTGATTTGACCATAGGGGACCAAGAGACCCAGTACTTC
CATSDLTIGDQETQYF
>TRBV24-1|NA|TRBJ2-1|TRBD2
TGTGCCACCAGTGATATCGGACTAGCGGGAGATCGTAATGAGCAGTTCTTC
CATSDIGLAGDRNEQFF
>TRBV24-1|NA|TRBJ2-5|TRBD2
TGTGCCACCAGTGGTAGCGGGGAGGAGACCCAGTACTTC
CATSGSGEETQYF
>TRBV6-1|few|TRBJ1-1|TRBD1
TGTGCCAGCAGTGATGAGGGGACAGGGCACACTGAAGCTTTCTTT
CASSDEGTGHTEAFF